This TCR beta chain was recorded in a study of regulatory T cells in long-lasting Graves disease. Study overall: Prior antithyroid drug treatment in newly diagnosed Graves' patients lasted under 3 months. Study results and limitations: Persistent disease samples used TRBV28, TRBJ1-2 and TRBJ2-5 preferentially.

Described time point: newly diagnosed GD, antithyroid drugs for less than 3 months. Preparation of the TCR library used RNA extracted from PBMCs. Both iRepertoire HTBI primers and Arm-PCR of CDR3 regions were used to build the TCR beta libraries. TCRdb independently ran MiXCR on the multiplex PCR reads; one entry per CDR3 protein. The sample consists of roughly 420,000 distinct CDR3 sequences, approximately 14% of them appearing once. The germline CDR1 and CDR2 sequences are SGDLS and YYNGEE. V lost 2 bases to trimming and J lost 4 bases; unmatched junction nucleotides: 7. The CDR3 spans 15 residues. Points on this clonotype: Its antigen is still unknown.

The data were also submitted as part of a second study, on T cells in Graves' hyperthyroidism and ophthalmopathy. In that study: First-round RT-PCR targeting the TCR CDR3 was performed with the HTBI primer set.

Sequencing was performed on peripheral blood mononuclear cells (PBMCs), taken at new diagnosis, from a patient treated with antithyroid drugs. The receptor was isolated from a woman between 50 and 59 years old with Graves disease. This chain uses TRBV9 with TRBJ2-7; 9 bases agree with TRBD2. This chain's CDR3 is CASSVTGTSSYEQYF. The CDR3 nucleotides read TGTGCCAGCAGCGTGACCGGGACTAGCAGTTACGAGCAGTACTTC.